This T cell receptor beta chain was identified in a study of cytomegalovirus exposure and HLA in healthy donors. Study results and limitations: No immune exposure information besides CMV serostatus was available.

A remark on this clone: No antigen is known for it.

This CDR3 has 16 residues. Losses at the gene ends were 0 bases for V and 4 bases for J; bases not matched to a gene: 8. From germline, CDR1 is SGDLS and CDR2 YYNGEE. PCR employed 60 Vbeta and 13 Jbeta primers. Repertoires were generated with immunoSEQ multiplex PCR, while TCRdb's copy carries only in-frame clones and drops some. The sample yields some 180,000 clones, more than 75% seen once. This sequence was found in a woman under 40 in good health and CMV-seropositive. Input material: PBMCs. V is TRBV9 and J is TRBJ2-5, with 8 nucleotides matching TRBD2. CDR3: CASSVASGGPPETQYF. The CDR3 nucleotides read TGTGCCAGCAGCGTAGCCAGCGGGGGCCCCCCAGAGACCCAGTACTTC. Complete variable domain (other parts from reference TRBV9 and TRBJ2-5): DSGVTQTPKHLITATGQRVTLRCSPRSGDLSVYWYQQSLDQGLQFLIQYYNGEERAKGNILERFSAQQFPDLHSELNLSSLELGDSALYFCASSVASGGPPETQYFGPGTRLLVL.